Given below is one T cell receptor beta chain in context. What this receptor recognizes is not known. Per-nucleotide qualities are absent, and no much larger clonotype sits a single base away. The data stem from a study of CD8 T cells in ankylosing spondylitis (TCRdb year 2017). Broadly, across the study: The study profiled T cell receptor beta repertoires in healthy donors and ankylosing spondylitis patients to find disease-linked TCR variants. The full study cohort comprised approximately 23 ankylosing spondylitis patients and approximately 100 healthy donors. Peripheral blood was sampled, and synovial fluid was additionally collected from ankylosing spondylitis patients. Paper-wide results and their limitations: A CD8+ phenotype was shown by the disease-linked clones, which were found at relatively low frequencies in peripheral blood. Some motif variants had previously been reported in the synovial fluid and blood of reactive arthritis patients, which suggests shared mechanisms of disease initiation. The disease-linked clones were reported as significantly enriched in matched synovial fluid samples from ankylosing spondylitis patients. Blood from ankylosing spondylitis patients appeared to be characterized by a TCR beta motif composed of about eight highly homologous amino acid variants.

For sequencing, an Illumina HiSeq 2500 was employed. Quantitative 5'-RACE with molecular barcodes was the method used to prepare the TCR beta libraries. The paper's data handling went like this. A new computational method based on a probabilistic model of VDJ rearrangement was used to identify disease-linked TCR variants. The public reads were quality trimmed at Q25 with fastp and then assembled into clones with MiXCR by TCRdb, keeping productive beta chains. CDR3 protein duplicates are merged, each entry listing the most common genes and DNA. The V and J calls were not made by the authors but by TCRdb's processing. The sample includes about 400,000 distinct CDR3 sequences, with roughly 20% observed a single time. The top ten constitute around 13% of the sample. The source is a male donor with ankylosing spondylitis or in good health (not recorded which). Sequencing used blood, either unsorted or a sorted T cell fraction (not recorded which).

The nucleotide sequence is TGTGCCAGCAGCTTAGATCCGGTCATGAACACTGAAGCTTTCTTT. Its coded protein is CASSLDPVMNTEAFF. Rearrangement joined TRBV11-2 to TRBJ1-1, with the D segment identity uncertain. In the germline V gene, CDR1 corresponds to SGHAT and CDR2 to FQNNGV. The V end loses 0 bases and the J end loses 0 bases, and a stretch of 8 bases separates them. The CDR3 covers 15 residues, taking in both the cysteine and the phenylalanine. Only the CDR3 portion is preserved as DNA: 45 bases, with reading frame beginning at the first base.